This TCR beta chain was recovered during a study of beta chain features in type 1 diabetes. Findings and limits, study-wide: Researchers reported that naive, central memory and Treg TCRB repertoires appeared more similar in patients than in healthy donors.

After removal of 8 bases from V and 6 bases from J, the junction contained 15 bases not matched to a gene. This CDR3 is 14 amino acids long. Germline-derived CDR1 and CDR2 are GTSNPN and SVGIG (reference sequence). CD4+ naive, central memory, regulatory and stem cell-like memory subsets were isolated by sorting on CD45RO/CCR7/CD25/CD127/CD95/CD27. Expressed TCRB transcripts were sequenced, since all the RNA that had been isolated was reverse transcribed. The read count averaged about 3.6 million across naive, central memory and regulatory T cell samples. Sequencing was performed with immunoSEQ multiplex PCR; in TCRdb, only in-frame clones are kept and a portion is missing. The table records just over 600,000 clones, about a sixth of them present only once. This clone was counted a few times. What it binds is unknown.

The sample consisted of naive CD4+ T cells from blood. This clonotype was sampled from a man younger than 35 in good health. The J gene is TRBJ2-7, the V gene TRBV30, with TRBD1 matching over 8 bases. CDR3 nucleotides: TGTGCCACTGAGCCTCGACAGGGGTTGGTCGAGCAGTACTTC. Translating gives CATEPRQGLVEQYF.